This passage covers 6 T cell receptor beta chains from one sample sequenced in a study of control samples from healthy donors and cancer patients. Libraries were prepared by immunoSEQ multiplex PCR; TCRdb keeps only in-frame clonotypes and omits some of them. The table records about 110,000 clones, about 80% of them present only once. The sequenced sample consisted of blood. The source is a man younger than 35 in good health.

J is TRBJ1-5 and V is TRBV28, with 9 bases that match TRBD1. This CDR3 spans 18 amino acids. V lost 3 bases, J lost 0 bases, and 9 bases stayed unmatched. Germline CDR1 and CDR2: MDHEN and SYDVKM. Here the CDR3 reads CASSFPRDRDYSNQPQHF. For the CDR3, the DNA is TGTGCCAGCAGTTTCCCCCGGGACAGGGACTATAGCAATCAGCCCCAGCATTTT. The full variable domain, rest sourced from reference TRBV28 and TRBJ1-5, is DVKVTQSSRYLVKRTGEKVFLECVQDMDHENMFWYRQDPGLGLRLIYFSYDVKMKEKGDIPEGYSVSREKKERFSLILESASTNQTSMYLCASSFPRDRDYSNQPQHFGDGTRLSIL.

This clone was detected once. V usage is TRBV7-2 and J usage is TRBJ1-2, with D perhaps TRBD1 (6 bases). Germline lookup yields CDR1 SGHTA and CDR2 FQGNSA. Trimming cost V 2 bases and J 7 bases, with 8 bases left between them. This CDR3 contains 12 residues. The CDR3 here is CASSLRGSGYTF. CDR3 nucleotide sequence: TGTGCCAGCAGCTTAAGGGGGTCTGGCTACACCTTC.

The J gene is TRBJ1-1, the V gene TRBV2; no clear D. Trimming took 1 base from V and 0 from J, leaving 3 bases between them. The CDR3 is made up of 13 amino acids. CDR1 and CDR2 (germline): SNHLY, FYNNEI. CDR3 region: CASSEEVNTEAFF. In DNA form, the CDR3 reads TGTGCCAGCAGTGAAGAGGTGAACACTGAAGCTTTCTTT.

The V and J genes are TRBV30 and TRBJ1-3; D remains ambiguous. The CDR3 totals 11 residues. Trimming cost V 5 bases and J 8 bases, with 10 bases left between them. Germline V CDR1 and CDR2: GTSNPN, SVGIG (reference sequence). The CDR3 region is CAWDTGYTIYF. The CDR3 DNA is TGTGCCTGGGACACCGGTTACACCATATATTTT.

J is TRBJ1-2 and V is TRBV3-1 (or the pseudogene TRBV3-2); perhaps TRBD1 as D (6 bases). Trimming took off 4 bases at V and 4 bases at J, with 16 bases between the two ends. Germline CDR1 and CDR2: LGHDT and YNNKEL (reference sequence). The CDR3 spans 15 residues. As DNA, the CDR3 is TGTGCCAGCAGCCCCCGAACGCAGGGGTCCTATGGCTACACCTTC. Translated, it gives CASSPRTQGSYGYTF.

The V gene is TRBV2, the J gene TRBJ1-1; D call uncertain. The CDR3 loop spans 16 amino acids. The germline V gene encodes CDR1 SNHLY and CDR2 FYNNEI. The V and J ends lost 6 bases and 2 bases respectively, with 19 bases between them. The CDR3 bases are TGTGCCAGCAGCCTGGGTTATGGGAGAGTTAACACTGAAGCTTTCTTT. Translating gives CASSLGYGRVNTEAFF.